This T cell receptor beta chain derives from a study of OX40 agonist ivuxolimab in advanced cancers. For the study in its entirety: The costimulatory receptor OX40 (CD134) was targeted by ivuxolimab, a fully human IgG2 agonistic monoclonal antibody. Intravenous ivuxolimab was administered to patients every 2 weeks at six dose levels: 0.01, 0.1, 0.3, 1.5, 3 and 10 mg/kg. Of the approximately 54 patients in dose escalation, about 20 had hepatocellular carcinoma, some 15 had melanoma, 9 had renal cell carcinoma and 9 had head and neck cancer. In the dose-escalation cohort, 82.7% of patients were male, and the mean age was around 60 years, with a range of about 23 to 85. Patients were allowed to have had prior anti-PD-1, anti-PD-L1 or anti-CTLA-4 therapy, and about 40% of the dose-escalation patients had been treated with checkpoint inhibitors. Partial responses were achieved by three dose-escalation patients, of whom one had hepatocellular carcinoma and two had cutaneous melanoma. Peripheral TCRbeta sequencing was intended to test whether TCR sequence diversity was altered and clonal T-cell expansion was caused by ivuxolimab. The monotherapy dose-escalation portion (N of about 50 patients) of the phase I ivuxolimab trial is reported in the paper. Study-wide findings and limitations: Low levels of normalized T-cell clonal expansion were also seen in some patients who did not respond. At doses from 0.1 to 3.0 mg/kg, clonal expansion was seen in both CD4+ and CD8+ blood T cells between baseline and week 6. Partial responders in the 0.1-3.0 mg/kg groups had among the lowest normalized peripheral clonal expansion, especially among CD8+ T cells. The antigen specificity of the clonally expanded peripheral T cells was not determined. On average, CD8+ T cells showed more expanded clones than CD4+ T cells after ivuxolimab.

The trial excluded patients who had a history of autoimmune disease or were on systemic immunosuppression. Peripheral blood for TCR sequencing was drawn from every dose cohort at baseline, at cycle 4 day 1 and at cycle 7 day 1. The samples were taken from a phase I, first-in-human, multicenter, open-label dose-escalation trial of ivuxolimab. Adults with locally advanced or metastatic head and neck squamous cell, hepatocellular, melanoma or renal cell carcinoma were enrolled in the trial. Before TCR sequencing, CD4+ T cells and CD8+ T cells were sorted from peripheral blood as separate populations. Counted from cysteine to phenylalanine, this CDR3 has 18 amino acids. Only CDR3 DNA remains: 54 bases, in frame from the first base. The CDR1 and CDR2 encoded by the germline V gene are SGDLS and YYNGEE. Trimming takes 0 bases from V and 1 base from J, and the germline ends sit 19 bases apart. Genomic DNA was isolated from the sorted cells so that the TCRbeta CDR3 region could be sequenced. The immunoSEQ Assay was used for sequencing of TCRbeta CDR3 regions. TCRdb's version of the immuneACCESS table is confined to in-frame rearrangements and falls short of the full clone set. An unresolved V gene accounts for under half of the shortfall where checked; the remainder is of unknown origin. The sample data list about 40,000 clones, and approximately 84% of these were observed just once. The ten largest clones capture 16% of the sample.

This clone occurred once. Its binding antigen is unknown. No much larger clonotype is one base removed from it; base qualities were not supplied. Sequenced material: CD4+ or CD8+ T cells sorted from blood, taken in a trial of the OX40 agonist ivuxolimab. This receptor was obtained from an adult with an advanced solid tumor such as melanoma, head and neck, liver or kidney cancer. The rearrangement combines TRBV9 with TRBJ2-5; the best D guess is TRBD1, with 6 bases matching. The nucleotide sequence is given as TGTGCCAGCAGCGTAGTGGCCGAACAGGGTGGGGCCCAAGAGACCCAGTACTTC. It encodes CASSVVAEQGGAQETQYF.